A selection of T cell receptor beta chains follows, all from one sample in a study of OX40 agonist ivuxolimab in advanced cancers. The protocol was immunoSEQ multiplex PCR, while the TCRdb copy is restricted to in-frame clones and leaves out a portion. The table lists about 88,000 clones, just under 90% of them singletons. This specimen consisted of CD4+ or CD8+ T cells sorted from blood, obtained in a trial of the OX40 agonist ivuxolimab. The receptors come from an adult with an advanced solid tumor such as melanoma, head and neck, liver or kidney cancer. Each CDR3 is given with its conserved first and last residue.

CDR3 protein: CASRRLAGGIEETQYF; V gene: TRBV19; J gene: TRBJ2-5
CDR3 protein: CASNFGQGGAQETQYF; V gene: TRBV7-2; J gene: TRBJ2-5
CDR3 protein: CASSRLGQGLNNEQFF; V gene: TRBV7-9; J gene: TRBJ2-1
CDR3 protein: CSGAGSGTQYF; V gene: TRBV20-1; J gene: TRBJ2-5
CDR3 protein: CASSQDLGANTEAFF; V gene: TRBV4-3; J gene: TRBJ1-1
CDR3 protein: CASSPGTGMQETQYF; V gene: TRBV18; J gene: TRBJ2-5
CDR3 protein: CASSRLRGSTQYF; V gene: TRBV27; J gene: TRBJ2-5
CDR3 protein: CSVEGGGGIRNLETQYF; V gene: TRBV29-1; J gene: TRBJ2-5
CDR3 protein: CASAPTRDSPLHF; V gene: TRBV7-8; J gene: TRBJ1-6
CDR3 protein: CASSVGTNYEQYF; V gene: TRBV7-2; J gene: TRBJ2-7
CDR3 protein: CASSSAGDPGETQYF; V gene: TRBV5-1; J gene: TRBJ2-5
CDR3 protein: CASSPDGSGNTIYF; V gene: TRBV5-1; J gene: TRBJ1-3
CDR3 protein: CASSEAVSPRELFF; V gene: TRBV6-1; J gene: TRBJ2-2
CDR3 protein: CASSLPTGTLGGYTF; V gene: TRBV7-9; J gene: TRBJ1-2
CDR3 protein: CASSLPPGQESTDTQYF; V gene: TRBV7-9; J gene: TRBJ2-3
CDR3 protein: CAWSPPGGVPDTQYF; V gene: TRBV30; J gene: TRBJ2-3